These 16 T cell receptor beta chains were sequenced from one sample in a study of blood T cell repertoires in COVID-19 (dated by TCRdb to 2019 to 2021). Library construction relied on the immunoSEQ multiplex PCR assay. Sourced from immuneACCESS, this table was stored by TCRdb with only in-frame sequences that have V and J called. A share of the clones is absent; for the studies checked, an unresolved V gene accounts for under half, and the remainder has no known explanation. In all, the sample holds tens of thousands of clones, and roughly four fifths of those were seen once. The ten most abundant clones make up 5% to 6.5% of the sample. The sequenced sample was peripheral blood. The receptors were sampled from a woman in her fifties or sixties with acute or convalescent COVID-19.

This chain connects TRBV7-9 to TRBJ1-2; the match to TRBD1 covers 7 bases. Trimming at V came to 4 bases and at J to 6 bases, leaving 5 bases not matched to a gene. CDR1 is SEHNR, CDR2 FQNEAQ, per germline (reference sequence). This CDR3 comprises 13 residues. The CDR3 region is CASSSGQYDGYTF. Here the CDR3 DNA reads TGTGCCAGCAGCTCGGGACAGTACGATGGCTACACCTTC.

The chain has TRBV19 and TRBJ1-2, with D perhaps matching TRBD1 (6 bases). The germline V gene encodes CDR1 LNHDA and CDR2 SQIVND (reference sequence). Trimming pared 5 bases from V and 5 bases from J, leaving 15 bases between. The CDR3 extends over 14 amino acids. Here the CDR3 DNA reads TGTGCCAGTAGTCCGGCCGGGGGGCGGTATGGCTACACCTTC. Translation: CASSPAGGRYGYTF.

The gene calls are TRBV5-1 and TRBJ2-7, with 7 nucleotides matching TRBD2. Germline CDR1 and CDR2: SGHRS and YFSETQ. The CDR3 loop spans 14 amino acids. V was clipped by 10 bases and J by 4 bases; unmatched bases: 14. In nucleotides, the CDR3 is TGCGCCTCCCAGATCTCGGGGGGTCCTTACGAGCAGTACTTC. It yields the protein CASQISGGPYEQYF.

The chain links TRBV5-1 to TRBJ2-3; D perhaps matches TRBD1 (6 bases). V lost 4 bases to trimming and J lost 0 bases, with 18 bases between them. Germline V gene data show CDR1 as SGHRS and CDR2 as YFSETQ. This CDR3 comprises 17 residues. CDR3 residues: CASSGGPGTPSTDTQYF. CDR3 DNA: TGCGCCAGCAGCGGAGGCCCCGGGACACCGAGCACAGATACGCAGTATTTT.

The V gene is TRBV4-1, the J gene TRBJ2-7; a weak D match, TRBD1 (5 bases). Germline V gene sequence: CDR1 MGHRA, CDR2 YSYEKL. This CDR3 spans 15 amino acids. V was clipped by 0 bases and J by 7 bases, with 16 bases between them. CDR3 DNA sequence: TGCGCCAGCAGCCAAGAGGGCGGCAGGGTGGGTGAGCAGTACTTC. This translates into CASSQEGGRVGEQYF.

This chain connects TRBV6-1 to TRBJ2-2, with 14 bases identical to TRBD2. The CDR3 covers 20 residues. The ends lost 4 bases at V and 4 bases at J; junction bases unmatched: 14. Germline V lookup: CDR1 MNHNS, CDR2 SASEGT. The CDR3 region has the DNA TGTGCCAGCAGTGCGTCCGGGACTAGCGGGGGCCCCGGGGGCACCGGGGAGCTGTTTTTT. This sequence encodes CASSASGTSGGPGGTGELFF.

This clone was recorded once. The chain employs TRBV6-1 and TRBJ1-4, with D perhaps TRBD1 (6 bases). Germline CDR1 and CDR2: MNHNS and SASEGT. The CDR3 loop spans 16 amino acids. V was pared by 3 bases and J by 8 bases, with 19 bases between. This chain's CDR3 is CASSESGGGMSEKLFF. In DNA, the CDR3 is TGTGCCAGCAGTGAGTCGGGGGGCGGGATGAGCGAAAAACTGTTTTTT.

V gene TRBV5-1 combines with J gene TRBJ2-2, with 7 bases matching TRBD1. V was pared by 1 base and J by 0 bases, with 6 bases of the junction left unmatched. Germline V gives CDR1 SGHRS, CDR2 YFSETQ. The CDR3 is 17 residues long. The DNA for the CDR3 is TGCGCCAGCAGCTTGACACAGGGGAGAACGAACACCGGGGAGCTGTTTTTT. Translating it yields CASSLTQGRTNTGELFF.

The chain links TRBV20-1 to TRBJ1-1; no clear D. From germline, CDR1 is DFQATT and CDR2 SNEGSKA (reference sequence). V was cut by 8 bases and J by 4 bases, with 5 bases left in between. The CDR3 sequence is 9 residues long. CDR3 residues: CSPGTEAFF. CDR3 nucleotides: TGCAGTCCGGGCACTGAAGCTTTCTTT.

Here the CDR3 reads CASSKAPGQGLPLHF. CDR3 bases: TGTGCCAGCAGCAAAGCTCCGGGACAGGGGTTACCCCTCCACTTT. V is TRBV21-1 and J is TRBJ1-6; the table's D call, TRBD1, was not checked against the DNA. TRBV21-1 is described as a pseudogene. CDR3 length: 15 residues.

The J gene is TRBJ1-1, the V gene TRBV19; no firm D call. V was cut by 7 bases and J by 6 bases, with 15 bases left in between. The CDR3 has 13 residues. CDR1 LNHDA and CDR2 SQIVND come from the germline V gene (reference sequence). CDR3 DNA sequence: TGTGCCAGTAACGAGGGATTGCGTCCTGAAGCTTTCTTT. It specifies CASNEGLRPEAFF.

This sequence joins TRBV12-3 or TRBV12-4 and TRBJ1-1, with D maybe TRBD1 (6 bases). Between the trimmed V and J ends, which lost 6 bases and 1 base, there was a span of 9 bases. The CDR3 contains 13 residues. The CDR3 spells CASRTGTNTEAFF. In DNA form, the CDR3 reads TGTGCCAGCAGGACAGGCACGAACACTGAAGCTTTCTTT.

The rearrangement links TRBV7-2 to TRBJ2-1; D possibly corresponds to TRBD1 (5 bases). From germline, CDR1 is SGHTA and CDR2 FQGNSA. This CDR3 region has 15 residues. Trimming pared 5 bases from V and 10 bases from J, leaving 21 bases between. CDR3 amino acids: CASSEVNRPAKEQFF. The CDR3 nucleotides read TGTGCCAGCAGCGAAGTAAACAGGCCGGCCAAGGAGCAGTTCTTC.

This chain links TRBV5-6 with TRBJ1-4; D remains ambiguous. Trimming took 0 bases from V and 8 from J, leaving 8 bases between them. Germline lookup yields CDR1 SGHDT and CDR2 YYEEEE. CDR3 length equals 13 residues. In DNA, the CDR3 is TGTGCCAGCAGCTTGGCCCCGGGAGAAAAACTGTTTTTT. Its protein is CASSLAPGEKLFF.

The rearrangement uses TRBV6-5 and TRBJ1-5, with 7 bases matching TRBD1. Per germline, CDR1 MNHEY and CDR2 SVGAGI. The trim removed 8 bases at V and 4 bases at J, leaving 2 bases unmatched. The CDR3 runs 12 residues. CDR3 in DNA: TGTGCCAGCGGGACAGTTAATCAGCCCCAGCATTTT. Translating it yields CASGTVNQPQHF.

V and J are TRBV30 and TRBJ2-1, with unresolved D. The CDR3 runs 11 residues. Trimming pared 0 bases from V and 9 bases from J, leaving 6 bases between. In germline, CDR1 is GTSNPN, CDR2 SVGIG (reference sequence). CDR3 protein: CAWSVPGEQFF. CDR3 DNA: TGTGCCTGGAGTGTTCCCGGTGAGCAGTTCTTC.